A selection of T cell receptor beta chains follows, all from one sample in a study of beta chain features in type 1 diabetes. Clones were read by immunoSEQ multiplex PCR, and TCRdb kept only the in-frame ones, dropping some. The sample includes under 550,000 clones, approximately 10% of them seen just once. The sequenced sample was naive CD4+ T cells from blood. The receptors originated from a woman under 30 in good health. The CDR3 runs from the conserved cysteine through the conserved F or W. A D gene is named only where the DNA matches it firmly. Some rows have no size entry. The others give once, few or many, or a class for an expanded clone.

CDR3 length: 18; clone size: .; J gene: TRBJ2-2; V gene: TRBV23-1; D gene: .; CDR3 protein: CASTFNRTGTTNTGELFF; CDR3 DNA: TGCGCCAGCACCTTCAATCGGACAGGGACTACCAACACCGGGGAGCTGTTTTTT
CDR3 length: 15; clone size: .; J gene: TRBJ2-1; V gene: TRBV29-1; D gene: .; CDR3 protein: CSVPGRQLIYNEQFF; CDR3 DNA: TGCAGTGTACCGGGACGACAGCTCATCTACAATGAGCAGTTCTTC
CDR3 length: 15; clone size: .; J gene: TRBJ2-3; V gene: TRBV7-6; D gene: .; CDR3 protein: CASSLGAGRTDTQYF; CDR3 DNA: TGTGCCAGCAGCTTAGGGGCAGGACGGACAGATACGCAGTATTTT
CDR3 length: 13; clone size: few; J gene: TRBJ2-5; V gene: TRBV7-2; D gene: .; CDR3 protein: CASTKTAQETQYF; CDR3 DNA: TGTGCCAGCACCAAGACAGCCCAAGAGACCCAGTACTTC
CDR3 length: 15; clone size: few; J gene: TRBJ1-4; V gene: TRBV5-4; D gene: .; CDR3 protein: CASSLRPSTNEKLFF; CDR3 DNA: TGTGCCAGCAGCTTGAGGCCCTCAACTAATGAAAAACTGTTTTTT
CDR3 length: 15; clone size: .; J gene: TRBJ2-2; V gene: TRBV5-1; D gene: .; CDR3 protein: CASRTPGGMSGELFF; CDR3 DNA: TGCGCCAGCCGCACGCCAGGGGGGATGAGCGGGGAGCTGTTTTTT
CDR3 length: 13; clone size: few; J gene: TRBJ2-5; V gene: TRBV11-2; D gene: .; CDR3 protein: CASSQGYQETQYF; CDR3 DNA: TGTGCCAGCAGCCAGGGCTACCAAGAGACCCAGTACTTC
CDR3 length: 12; clone size: .; J gene: TRBJ1-1; V gene: TRBV5-1; D gene: .; CDR3 protein: CASRPDRGEAFF; CDR3 DNA: TGCGCCAGCAGACCGGACCGAGGTGAAGCTTTCTTT
CDR3 length: 13; clone size: few; J gene: TRBJ2-5; V gene: TRBV9; D gene: .; CDR3 protein: CASSVGLEETQYF; CDR3 DNA: TGTGCCAGCAGCGTAGGTCTGGAAGAGACCCAGTACTTC
CDR3 length: 14; clone size: .; J gene: TRBJ2-5; V gene: TRBV7-2; D gene: .; CDR3 protein: CASSLRVGKETQYF; CDR3 DNA: TGTGCCAGCAGCTTACGGGTGGGGAAAGAGACCCAGTACTTC
CDR3 length: 14; clone size: .; J gene: TRBJ2-3; V gene: TRBV19; D gene: TRBD1; CDR3 protein: CASSSQDREDTQYF; CDR3 DNA: TGTGCCAGTAGTTCCCAGGACAGGGAAGATACGCAGTATTTT
CDR3 length: 15; clone size: .; J gene: TRBJ2-1; V gene: TRBV19; D gene: TRBD2; CDR3 protein: CASSSGTSGESEQFF; CDR3 DNA: TGTGCCAGTAGTAGTGGGACTAGCGGGGAGAGTGAGCAGTTCTTC
CDR3 length: 13; clone size: .; J gene: TRBJ2-7; V gene: TRBV27; D gene: .; CDR3 protein: CASSFIPYYEQYF; CDR3 DNA: TGTGCCAGCAGTTTTATCCCCTACTACGAGCAGTACTTC
CDR3 length: 13; clone size: .; J gene: TRBJ2-1; V gene: TRBV28; D gene: .; CDR3 protein: CASSYSDRVKQFF; CDR3 DNA: TGTGCCAGCAGTTACTCGGATAGGGTAAAGCAGTTCTTC
CDR3 length: 13; clone size: .; J gene: TRBJ2-7; V gene: TRBV7-9; D gene: .; CDR3 protein: CASSSSKRYEQYF; CDR3 DNA: TGTGCCAGCAGCTCGAGTAAACGCTACGAGCAGTACTTC
CDR3 length: 11; clone size: few; J gene: TRBJ1-1; V gene: TRBV20-1; D gene: .; CDR3 protein: CSARGGTEAFF; CDR3 DNA: TGCAGTGCTAGAGGCGGAACTGAAGCTTTCTTT
CDR3 length: 16; clone size: .; J gene: TRBJ2-1; V gene: TRBV15; D gene: TRBD2; CDR3 protein: CATSRPGLAGENEQFF; CDR3 DNA: TGTGCCACCAGCAGACCCGGACTAGCGGGAGAGAATGAGCAGTTCTTC
CDR3 length: 14; clone size: few; J gene: TRBJ2-7; V gene: TRBV5-1; D gene: TRBD1; CDR3 protein: CASSSGTETYEQYF; CDR3 DNA: TGCGCCAGCAGCTCCGGGACAGAGACCTACGAGCAGTACTTC
CDR3 length: 16; clone size: .; J gene: TRBJ2-5; V gene: TRBV7-2; D gene: TRBD2; CDR3 protein: CASSLEGGRARETQYF; CDR3 DNA: TGTGCCAGCAGCCTAGAGGGCGGGAGGGCCCGCGAGACCCAGTACTTC
CDR3 length: 15; clone size: few; J gene: TRBJ2-1; V gene: TRBV7-3; D gene: TRBD2; CDR3 protein: CASSYLAGGYNEQFF; CDR3 DNA: TGTGCCAGCAGCTATCTAGCGGGGGGCTACAATGAGCAGTTCTTC
CDR3 length: 15; clone size: few; J gene: TRBJ1-2; V gene: TRBV28; D gene: .; CDR3 protein: CASSFANEGSYGYTF; CDR3 DNA: TGTGCCAGCAGTTTTGCCAACGAAGGGTCCTATGGCTACACCTTC
CDR3 length: 19; clone size: few; J gene: TRBJ1-2; V gene: TRBV28; D gene: TRBD1; CDR3 protein: CASSFASRKNRGRRSGYTF; CDR3 DNA: TGTGCCAGCAGTTTTGCCAGCCGCAAGAACAGGGGGCGTAGAAGTGGCTACACCTTC
CDR3 length: 16; clone size: .; J gene: TRBJ1-2; V gene: TRBV18; D gene: TRBD1; CDR3 protein: CASTQGQGVPSYGYTF; CDR3 DNA: TGTGCCAGCACCCAGGGACAGGGCGTCCCGAGCTATGGCTACACCTTC
CDR3 length: 15; clone size: few; J gene: TRBJ2-3; V gene: TRBV13; D gene: .; CDR3 protein: CASLPPGATTDTQYF; CDR3 DNA: TGTGCCAGCCTACCCCCGGGGGCCACCACAGATACGCAGTATTTT
CDR3 length: 14; clone size: few; J gene: TRBJ2-7; V gene: TRBV7-8; D gene: TRBD2; CDR3 protein: CASSPTSGSYEQYF; CDR3 DNA: TGTGCCAGCAGCCCAACTAGCGGGAGTTACGAGCAGTACTTC
CDR3 length: 14; clone size: .; J gene: TRBJ2-7; V gene: TRBV27; D gene: TRBD2; CDR3 protein: CASSSQGGPYEQYF; CDR3 DNA: TGTGCCAGCAGTTCCCAGGGAGGGCCCTACGAGCAGTACTTC
CDR3 length: 13; clone size: few; J gene: TRBJ2-3; V gene: TRBV10-3; D gene: TRBD1; CDR3 protein: CAISGTGRDTQYF; CDR3 DNA: TGTGCCATCAGTGGGACAGGGAGAGATACGCAGTATTTT
CDR3 length: 14; clone size: few; J gene: TRBJ2-5; V gene: TRBV7-2; D gene: .; CDR3 protein: CASSLAGPQETQYF; CDR3 DNA: TGTGCCAGCAGCTTAGCGGGTCCCCAAGAGACCCAGTACTTC
CDR3 length: 13; clone size: .; J gene: TRBJ2-4; V gene: TRBV5-6; D gene: TRBD2; CDR3 protein: CASSRGGPNIQYF; CDR3 DNA: TGTGCCAGCAGCCGCGGGGGTCCTAACATTCAGTACTTC
CDR3 length: 14; clone size: .; J gene: TRBJ2-5; V gene: TRBV5-4; D gene: .; CDR3 protein: CASSFGMEGETQYF; CDR3 DNA: TGTGCCAGCAGCTTTGGGATGGAGGGAGAGACCCAGTACTTC
CDR3 length: 15; clone size: .; J gene: TRBJ1-2; V gene: TRBV4-3; D gene: .; CDR3 protein: CASSQERGRMYGYTF; CDR3 DNA: TGCGCCAGCAGCCAAGAGAGGGGACGTATGTATGGCTACACCTTC
CDR3 length: 16; clone size: .; J gene: TRBJ2-3; V gene: TRBV4-2; D gene: TRBD2; CDR3 protein: CASSQELAGVRDTQYF; CDR3 DNA: TGTGCCAGCAGCCAAGAGCTAGCGGGAGTACGAGATACGCAGTATTTT
CDR3 length: 14; clone size: .; J gene: TRBJ2-5; V gene: TRBV29-1; D gene: TRBD1; CDR3 protein: CSVRQGATTKTQYF; CDR3 DNA: TGCAGCGTCCGGCAGGGGGCTACGACGAAGACCCAGTACTTC
CDR3 length: 18; clone size: .; J gene: TRBJ2-3; V gene: TRBV15; D gene: .; CDR3 protein: CATSGGHLDPVGADTQYF; CDR3 DNA: TGTGCCACCAGCGGGGGTCATCTAGATCCGGTTGGCGCAGATACGCAGTATTTT
CDR3 length: 16; clone size: .; J gene: TRBJ2-6; V gene: TRBV5-4; D gene: .; CDR3 protein: CASSLGPISGANVLTF; CDR3 DNA: TGTGCCAGCAGCTTGGGGCCGATCTCTGGGGCCAACGTCCTGACTTTC
CDR3 length: 13; clone size: few; J gene: TRBJ1-1; V gene: TRBV30; D gene: .; CDR3 protein: CAWSVAGTAEAFF; CDR3 DNA: TGTGCCTGGAGTGTCGCCGGGACCGCTGAAGCTTTCTTT
CDR3 length: 15; clone size: .; J gene: TRBJ2-3; V gene: TRBV29-1; D gene: TRBD2; CDR3 protein: CSDRLAGVFTDTQYF; CDR3 DNA: TGCAGCGACCGACTAGCGGGGGTTTTCACAGATACGCAGTATTTT
CDR3 length: 14; clone size: .; J gene: TRBJ2-3; V gene: TRBV7-2; D gene: .; CDR3 protein: CASSFEGGTDTQYF; CDR3 DNA: TGTGCCAGCAGCTTTGAGGGGGGCACAGATACGCAGTATTTT
CDR3 length: 11; clone size: few; J gene: TRBJ1-2; V gene: TRBV20-1; D gene: .; CDR3 protein: CSAPKGYGYTF; CDR3 DNA: TGCAGTGCTCCTAAGGGCTATGGCTACACCTTC
CDR3 length: 14; clone size: .; J gene: TRBJ2-1; V gene: TRBV25-1; D gene: .; CDR3 protein: CASSETVRDNEQFF; CDR3 DNA: TGTGCCAGCAGTGAAACAGTCCGTGACAATGAGCAGTTCTTC
CDR3 length: 14; clone size: .; J gene: TRBJ2-5; V gene: TRBV2; D gene: .; CDR3 protein: CASSDRAEQETQYF; CDR3 DNA: TGTGCCAGCAGTGACAGAGCGGAACAAGAGACCCAGTACTTC
CDR3 length: 12; clone size: .; J gene: TRBJ2-7; V gene: TRBV7-2; D gene: .; CDR3 protein: CASSPNRYEQYF; CDR3 DNA: TGTGCCAGCAGCCCGAACCGCTACGAGCAGTACTTC
CDR3 length: 17; clone size: .; J gene: TRBJ2-1; V gene: TRBV9; D gene: TRBD2; CDR3 protein: CASSVVGTSGIYNEQFF; CDR3 DNA: TGTGCCAGCAGCGTAGTAGGGACTAGCGGGATCTACAATGAGCAGTTCTTC
CDR3 length: 14; clone size: .; J gene: TRBJ2-1; V gene: TRBV5-6; D gene: .; CDR3 protein: CASSLLGRNNEQFF; CDR3 DNA: TGTGCCAGCAGCTTGCTAGGCAGGAACAATGAGCAGTTCTTC
CDR3 length: 15; clone size: .; J gene: TRBJ1-4; V gene: TRBV25-1; D gene: .; CDR3 protein: CASSSRGTANEKLFF; CDR3 DNA: TGTGCCAGCTCTTCTCGGGGGACGGCAAATGAAAAACTGTTTTTT
CDR3 length: 15; clone size: .; J gene: TRBJ1-1; V gene: TRBV18; D gene: .; CDR3 protein: CASSPLDTANTEAFF; CDR3 DNA: TGTGCCAGCTCACCATTAGATACGGCGAACACTGAAGCTTTCTTT
CDR3 length: 15; clone size: few; J gene: TRBJ2-3; V gene: TRBV5-1; D gene: .; CDR3 protein: CASSLSSSPPDTQYF; CDR3 DNA: TGCGCCAGCAGCTTGAGCAGTTCCCCGCCAGATACGCAGTATTTT
CDR3 length: 12; clone size: few; J gene: TRBJ1-1; V gene: TRBV6-6; D gene: .; CDR3 protein: CASSASGTEAFF; CDR3 DNA: TGTGCCAGCAGTGCCAGTGGAACTGAAGCTTTCTTT
CDR3 length: 13; clone size: .; J gene: TRBJ2-2; V gene: TRBV27; D gene: .; CDR3 protein: CASSLRSTGELFF; CDR3 DNA: TGTGCCAGCAGTTTACGGTCCACCGGGGAGCTGTTTTTT
CDR3 length: 13; clone size: few; J gene: TRBJ2-3; V gene: TRBV11-2; D gene: .; CDR3 protein: CASSYRGTDTQYF; CDR3 DNA: TGTGCCAGCAGCTACAGGGGCACAGATACGCAGTATTTT
CDR3 length: 15; clone size: .; J gene: TRBJ1-1; V gene: TRBV6-1; D gene: TRBD1; CDR3 protein: CASRQQGNVNTEAFF; CDR3 DNA: TGTGCCAGCAGGCAACAGGGGAACGTGAACACTGAAGCTTTCTTT
CDR3 length: 12; clone size: .; J gene: TRBJ2-5; V gene: TRBV18; D gene: .; CDR3 protein: CASSPLGGTQYF; CDR3 DNA: TGTGCCAGCTCACCACTTGGTGGGACCCAGTACTTC
CDR3 length: 12; clone size: .; J gene: TRBJ1-2; V gene: TRBV7-9; D gene: .; CDR3 protein: CASSPANSGYTF; CDR3 DNA: TGTGCCAGCAGCCCGGCTAACTCTGGCTACACCTTC
CDR3 length: 11; clone size: few; J gene: TRBJ2-1; V gene: TRBV7-2; D gene: .; CDR3 protein: CASSLGNEQFF; CDR3 DNA: TGTGCCAGCAGCTTAGGCAATGAGCAGTTCTTC
CDR3 length: 16; clone size: many; J gene: TRBJ2-4; V gene: TRBV28; D gene: .; CDR3 protein: CASSFTGGEGKNIQYF; CDR3 DNA: TGTGCCAGCAGTTTTACTGGCGGGGAAGGGAAAAACATTCAGTACTTC
CDR3 length: 13; clone size: few; J gene: TRBJ1-2; V gene: TRBV29-1; D gene: .; CDR3 protein: CSALPAGTYGYTF; CDR3 DNA: TGCAGCGCCCTCCCGGCAGGGACATATGGCTACACCTTC
CDR3 length: 15; clone size: .; J gene: TRBJ1-4; V gene: TRBV7-3; D gene: .; CDR3 protein: CASSGWGTTNEKLFF; CDR3 DNA: TGTGCCAGCAGCGGATGGGGGACCACTAATGAAAAACTGTTTTTT